Listed here are 18 T cell receptor beta chains from one sample, sequenced in a study of cytotoxic CD8 clonotypes in ibrutinib-treated CLL. Produced via immunoSEQ multiplex PCR; TCRdb's table is partial and in-frame only. There are fewer than 45,000 clones in the sample; about three quarters occur only once, and about 9.4% lies in the top ten. The sequencing used PBMCs, collected at disease progression, from a patient treated with ibrutinib. These receptors originate from a human donor with chronic lymphocytic leukemia.

In its sample, this clone was seen once. This chain links TRBV6-1 with TRBJ1-5; TRBD1 might be the D (5 bases). Trimming took 4 bases from V and 7 from J, leaving 11 bases between them. Germline lookup yields CDR1 MNHNS and CDR2 SASEGT. The CDR3 extends over 13 amino acids. The CDR3 here is CASSGQGDQPQHF. The CDR3 DNA follows: TGTGCCAGCAGTGGGCAGGGTGACCAGCCCCAGCATTTT.

The chain links TRBV5-1 to TRBJ2-7; D remains unclear. The V and J ends lost 0 bases and 3 bases respectively, with 10 bases between them. The V gene's germline CDR1 is SGHRS and CDR2 YFSETQ. The CDR3 totals 14 residues. CDR3 DNA: TGCGCCAGCAGCTTGGATTGGGTAGTCTACGAGCAGTACTTC. Amino acid sequence: CASSLDWVVYEQYF.

This chain connects TRBV5-1 to TRBJ1-1; TRBD1 aligns across 10 bases. Germline V gene sequence: CDR1 SGHRS, CDR2 YFSETQ. V lost 4 bases and J lost 5; bases outside the gene matches: 8. The CDR3 extends over 15 amino acids. The CDR3 is CASSRSGTGETEAFF. The CDR3, as DNA: TGCGCCAGCAGCCGCTCCGGGACAGGGGAGACTGAAGCTTTCTTT.

With regard to this clone: No conserved phenylalanine or tryptophan ends this CDR3, so it is likely a read error. The DNA is left out, because the CDR3 cannot be placed on it with certainty; the CDR3 is given as TCRdb lists it. J is TRBJ2-3 and V is TRBV20-1; whether TRBD2, the table's D call, matches the DNA was not checked. Germline V gives CDR1 DFQATT, CDR2 SNEGSKA (reference sequence). Both ends counted, the CDR3 spans 9 residues. The CDR3 loop is CSASLAGGY.

V is TRBV7-2 and J is TRBJ2-5, with 13 bases aligning to TRBD2. The CDR3 extends over 17 amino acids. Unmatched junction bases numbered 6, after V lost 1 base and J lost 4 bases. Germline CDR1 SGHTA, CDR2 FQGNSA. The chain's CDR3 is CASSLVVTSGGRETQYF. In DNA, the CDR3 is TGTGCCAGCAGCTTAGTTGTGACTAGCGGGGGGAGAGAGACCCAGTACTTC.

This clone was found a few times. The gene calls are TRBV2 and TRBJ1-4; D is unresolved. This CDR3 region has 11 residues. Trimming removed 1 base from V and 16 bases from J, with 10 bases in between. Germline CDR1 reads SNHLY; CDR2 reads FYNNEI. The CDR3 DNA follows: TGTGCCAGCAGTGAAGACTCGGGTCCGTTTTTT. This gives the protein CASSEDSGPFF. Full variable domain (missing parts from reference TRBV2 and TRBJ1-4): EPEVTQTPSHQVTQMGQEVILRCVPISNHLYFYWYRQILGQKVEFLVSFYNNEISEKSEIFDDQFSVERPDGSNFTLKIRSTKLEDSAMYFCASSEDSGPFFGSGTQLSVL.

The J gene is TRBJ2-6, the V gene TRBV2; 8 positions agree with TRBD1. Germline V gives CDR1 SNHLY, CDR2 FYNNEI. The ends lost 4 bases at V and 0 bases at J; junction bases unmatched: 2. CDR3 length: 16 residues. CDR3 protein: CASSATGVSGANVLTF. The CDR3 DNA reads as TGTGCCAGCAGTGCGACAGGGGTCTCTGGGGCCAACGTCCTGACTTTC.

This chain connects TRBV10-3 to TRBJ1-6; no firm D call. The CDR3 contains 13 residues. Germline V gene lookup returns CDR1 ENHRY and CDR2 SYGVKD. V was trimmed by 2 bases and J by 7 bases, leaving 6 bases between them. The CDR3, as DNA: TGTGCCATCAGTGAGGGGGAGAATTCACCCCTCCACTTT. It specifies CAISEGENSPLHF.

The sample holds one count of this clone. The junction differs from germline at one of its ends, possibly a read error. The V and J genes are TRBV20-1 and TRBJ1-4; D call uncertain. The CDR3 consists of 11 residues. The V gene's germline CDR1 is DFQATT and CDR2 SNEGSKA (reference sequence). The CDR3 loop reads CSARDNEKLFF. CDR3 in DNA: TGCAGTGCTCGAGATAATGAAAAACTGTTTTTT.

The chain employs TRBV5-4 and TRBJ2-1; perhaps TRBD2 as D (6 bases). The CDR3 consists of 13 residues. Trimming removed 6 bases from V and 4 bases from J, with 11 bases in between. Germline V lookup: CDR1 SGHNT, CDR2 YYREEE (reference sequence). CDR3 bases: TGTGCCAGCAAAGGACTACTATACAATGAGCAGTTCTTC. This encodes CASKGLLYNEQFF.

This chain uses TRBV19 with TRBJ1-2; D is ambiguous. The CDR3 sequence is 18 residues long. Germline V gives CDR1 LNHDA, CDR2 SQIVND (reference sequence). Trimming left V 1 base short and J 0 bases short, with 18 bases between. For the CDR3, the DNA is TGTGCCAGTAGTATAGCAGGTGGTGGGTATTCAGCTAACTATGGCTACACCTTC. Its protein is CASSIAGGGYSANYGYTF.

This sequence joins TRBV6-1 and TRBJ1-5; maybe TRBD1 (6 bases). The CDR3 spans 14 residues. V gave up 2 bases and J gave up 4 bases, with 9 bases separating them. The germline CDR1 and CDR2 sequences are MNHNS and SASEGT. CDR3 residues: CASSEQGFNQPQHF. The CDR3 DNA follows: TGTGCCAGCAGTGAACAGGGGTTTAATCAGCCCCAGCATTTT.

This clone was observed once. The V and J genes are TRBV2 and TRBJ2-7, with 9 bases lining up with TRBD1. V shed 5 bases and J 2 bases; nucleotides not matched to a gene: 1. From germline, CDR1 is SNHLY and CDR2 FYNNEI. The CDR3 has 13 amino acids. The CDR3 sequence is CASSRTGAYEQYF. The CDR3 DNA reads as TGTGCCAGCAGTCGGACAGGGGCCTACGAGCAGTACTTC. Combining the CDR3 with reference TRBV2 and TRBJ2-7 gives the whole variable domain EPEVTQTPSHQVTQMGQEVILRCVPISNHLYFYWYRQILGQKVEFLVSFYNNEISEKSEIFDDQFSVERPDGSNFTLKIRSTKLEDSAMYFCASSRTGAYEQYFGPGTRLTVT.

The chain employs TRBV28 and TRBJ2-5, with 8 bases fitting TRBD1. This CDR3 is 14 amino acids long. The V gene's germline CDR1 is MDHEN and CDR2 SYDVKM. With 5 bases clipped from V and 2 bases from J, the junction kept 4 bases outside the gene matches. The CDR3 here is CASSPRGLQETQYF. CDR3 sequence (DNA): TGTGCCAGCAGTCCCAGGGGGCTTCAAGAGACCCAGTACTTC. Looking up the rest from reference TRBV28 and TRBJ2-5 gives the full variable domain: DVKVTQSSRYLVKRTGEKVFLECVQDMDHENMFWYRQDPGLGLRLIYFSYDVKMKEKGDIPEGYSVSREKKERFSLILESASTNQTSMYLCASSPRGLQETQYFGPGTRLLVL.

This clone was counted between two and nine times. This rearrangement joins TRBV6-5 to TRBJ1-2; 9 bases match TRBD1. Germline CDR1 MNHEY, CDR2 SVGAGI. The CDR3 has 15 residues. Unmatched junction bases numbered 14, after V lost 7 bases and J lost 8 bases. CDR3 in DNA: TGTGCCAGCACCAACCTCGGGACAGGGAAGGGCGGCTACACCTTC. Residues: CASTNLGTGKGGYTF.

The J gene is TRBJ1-4, the V gene TRBV5-1, with no clear D. Deletions cut 2 bases from V and 0 bases from J, with 8 bases between. Germline CDR1 SGHRS, CDR2 YFSETQ. This CDR3 contains 15 residues. This CDR3 is CASSLMGSTNEKLFF. CDR3 nucleotide sequence: TGCGCCAGCAGCTTAATGGGTTCAACTAATGAAAAACTGTTTTTT.

V gene TRBV7-9 combines with J gene TRBJ2-4, with 9 positions matching TRBD1. This CDR3 comprises 14 residues. Germline assignment: CDR1 SEHNR and CDR2 FQNEAQ (reference sequence). The trim removed 5 bases at V and 8 bases at J, leaving 7 bases unmatched. Written as DNA, the CDR3 is TGTGCCAGCAGCCTACAGGGGGCGGGAGACATTCAGTACTTC. Residues: CASSLQGAGDIQYF.

CDR3 residues: CASTYWGNTEAFF. In nucleotides, the CDR3 is TGTGCCAGCACCTATTGGGGAAACACTGAAGCTTTCTTT. The V gene is TRBV2, the J gene TRBJ1-1; D gene ambiguous. The CDR3 runs to 13 residues. Trimming shortened V by 7 bases and J by 2 bases, and 11 bases separated the two germline ends. In germline, CDR1 is SNHLY, CDR2 FYNNEI.